This T cell receptor (beta chain) was identified in a study of blood T cells in healthy people across ages. For every donor, a draw yielded 7.5 to 10 milliliters of peripheral blood. Findings and caveats of the study: Long-lived donors had more naive CD4+ cells and higher diversity than aged donors.

With a J-beta primer mix and a sample-barcoded 5' primer, a second PCR ran about 7 to 12 cycles. Each of the cDNA molecules was tagged by a template-switch adaptor with 12 random nucleotides. MiXCR, applied by TCRdb to the 5' RACE reads, yields one record per CDR3 protein. Among roughly 1,300,000 distinct CDR3 sequences listed, roughly 59% were seen once. The CDR3 is 17 amino acids. Germline loops: CDR1 MDHEN, CDR2 SYDVKM. J was trimmed by 0 bases and V by 10 bases; bases with no gene match: 10. This clonotype has just a few counts. The antigen is undetermined. The genes are TRBV28 and TRBJ2-6, with 9 bases matching TRBD1. The sequence came from a man in his late teens or twenties in good health. The sequenced sample consisted of blood. CDR3 in DNA: TGTGCCACGAGACCGGGACAGGGCGGCTCTGGGGCCAACGTCCTGACTTTC. Residues: CATRPGQGGSGANVLTF.